A single sample is the source of the 23 T cell receptor beta chains below, sequenced in a study of blood T cell repertoires in COVID-19 (dated by TCRdb to the early 2020s). The library was generated by the immunoSEQ multiplex PCR assay. TCRdb holds this immuneACCESS table with in-frame rearrangements only. Some clones are missing; in checked studies, unresolved V genes explain under half, and the rest has no known cause. The sample includes about 190,000 clones, with roughly 84% observed a single time. The top ten constitute around 2.9% of the sample. The sample consisted of PBMCs or T cells enriched from blood (not recorded which). The source is a woman aged 30 to 39 who had been exposed to COVID-19.

V is TRBV14 and J is TRBJ2-3; D possibly corresponds to TRBD2 (6 bases). The CDR3 contains 17 residues. Trimming shortened V by 3 bases and J by 2 bases, and 18 bases separated the two germline ends. CDR1 SGHDN and CDR2 FVKESK come from the germline V gene. CDR3 amino acids: CASSQKGRTIPTDTQYF. The CDR3 nucleotides read TGTGCCAGCAGCCAGAAAGGACGGACTATCCCCACAGATACGCAGTATTTT.

The chain uses TRBV21-1 and TRBJ2-6; TRBD2 is taken as the D call from the table, unchecked against the DNA. TRBV21-1 is shown as a pseudogene. The CDR3 totals 18 residues. The CDR3 region is CASSLPAYLGRGANVLTF. The CDR3 DNA follows: TGTGCCAGCAGCCTCCCCGCCTACCTAGGAAGAGGGGCCAACGTCCTGACTTTC.

The chain uses TRBV5-4 and TRBJ2-2; 7 bases map to TRBD1. This CDR3 comprises 14 residues. J was trimmed by 5 bases and V by 4 bases; bases with no gene match: 5. The germline V gene has CDR1 SGHNT and CDR2 YYREEE (reference sequence). The CDR3 DNA reads as TGTGCCAGCAGCCCACAGACAGGGACCGGGGAGCTGTTTTTT. Its protein product is CASSPQTGTGELFF.

The chain uses TRBV20-1 and TRBJ2-3; possible D gene TRBD2, 5 bases. The CDR3 consists of 14 residues. CDR1 and CDR2 from the germline V gene are DFQATT and SNEGSKA (reference sequence). V lost 3 bases and J lost 2, with 12 bases in between. CDR3 region: CSASILASTDTQYF. CDR3 nucleotide sequence: TGCAGTGCTAGTATCCTAGCATCCACAGATACGCAGTATTTT.

The chain combines TRBV2 with TRBJ2-1, with 8 bases fitting TRBD2. Germline V gene lookup returns CDR1 SNHLY and CDR2 FYNNEI. The CDR3 has 17 amino acids. V was clipped by 3 bases and J by 0 bases; unmatched bases: 7. CDR3 amino acids: CASSDRGGPPSYNEQFF. The CDR3 bases are TGTGCCAGCAGTGATCGGGGGGGACCGCCCTCCTACAATGAGCAGTTCTTC.

The chain carries TRBV10-3 and TRBJ1-2; TRBD1 might be the D (6 bases). This CDR3 spans 15 amino acids. Trimming removed 10 bases from V and 1 base from J, with 19 bases in between. Per the germline V gene, CDR1 is ENHRY and CDR2 is SYGVKD. Here the CDR3 reads CATQIWTENNYGYTF. CDR3 sequence (DNA): TGTGCCACCCAAATCTGGACAGAGAATAACTATGGCTACACCTTC.

The gene calls are TRBV6-5 and TRBJ1-5; D is unclear. V was pared by 4 bases and J by 6 bases, with 10 bases between. Germline V lookup: CDR1 MNHEY, CDR2 SVGAGI. The CDR3 covers 13 residues. CDR3: CASSSDKGQPQHF. The CDR3 DNA is TGTGCCAGCAGTTCCGACAAAGGTCAGCCCCAGCATTTT.

V usage is TRBV30 and J usage is TRBJ2-5; 10 nucleotides align to TRBD1. The CDR3 is made up of 16 amino acids. V lost 0 bases to trimming and J lost 2 bases; unmatched junction nucleotides: 6. Germline lookup yields CDR1 GTSNPN and CDR2 SVGIG (reference sequence). As DNA, the CDR3 is TGTGCCTGGAGTGTAGTACCGGGACAGGGGCAAGAGACCCAGTACTTC. Its protein product is CAWSVVPGQGQETQYF.

This chain joins TRBV7-2 and TRBJ2-4; 13 bases map to TRBD2. V dropped 6 bases and J dropped 5; count of bases not matched to a gene: 7. This CDR3 is built from 16 residues. Germline V gene data show CDR1 as SGHTA and CDR2 as FQGNSA. The CDR3 sequence: CASRRTGLAGQNIQYF. The DNA for the CDR3 is TGTGCCAGCAGGCGAACGGGACTAGCGGGGCAAAACATTCAGTACTTC.

The chain carries TRBV4-1 and TRBJ2-7; 8 bases are a match to TRBD1. This CDR3 has 17 residues. After removal of 0 bases from V and 5 bases from J, the junction contained 12 bases not matched to a gene. Germline values: CDR1 MGHRA, CDR2 YSYEKL. In DNA form, the CDR3 reads TGCGCCAGCAGCCAAGATTCGGGACAGGAGTCTTTCAACGAGCAGTACTTC. Amino acids: CASSQDSGQESFNEQYF.

This clone was observed once. This chain connects TRBV9 to TRBJ2-7, with 8 bases matching TRBD1. CDR3 length: 16 amino acids. J was trimmed by 0 bases and V by 0 bases; bases with no gene match: 5. Germline loops: CDR1 SGDLS, CDR2 YYNGEE. The CDR3 sequence is CASSVAAGGLSYEQYF. The CDR3 coding sequence is TGTGCCAGCAGCGTAGCGGCAGGGGGCCTCTCCTACGAGCAGTACTTC.

The rearrangement uses TRBV19 and TRBJ1-1; possible D gene TRBD1, 5 bases. This CDR3 region has 15 residues. The V end was cut by 3 bases, the J end by 4 bases, with 15 bases between. From germline, CDR1 is LNHDA and CDR2 SQIVND (reference sequence). CDR3 sequence (DNA): TGTGCCAGTAGTATCCGTTCAGGGTTGGTCACTGAAGCTTTCTTT. The encoded protein is CASSIRSGLVTEAFF.

CDR3 in amino acids: CASSPRRETQYF. The CDR3 DNA reads as TGTGCCAGCAGCCCGAGGAGGGAGACCCAGTACTTC. The J gene is TRBJ2-5, the V gene TRBV9; D possibly corresponds to TRBD2 (5 bases). Germline-derived CDR1 and CDR2 are SGDLS and YYNGEE. The CDR3 is 12 residues long. Trimming left V 4 bases short and J 5 bases short, with 9 bases between.

CDR3 nucleotide sequence: TGTGCCAGCAGTGAACGGAGAGCTTTCTTT. Its translation is CASSERRAFF. The rearrangement uses TRBV6-1 and TRBJ1-1; D gene ambiguous. Trimming removed 2 bases from V and 10 bases from J, with 5 bases in between. The CDR3 totals 10 residues. Germline lookup yields CDR1 MNHNS and CDR2 SASEGT.

This chain joins TRBV24-1 and TRBJ2-3, with 8 bases fitting TRBD2. Trimming removed 3 bases from V and 1 base from J; junction bases left unmatched: 8. CDR3 size: 17 residues. Germline CDR1 is KGHDR and CDR2 is SFDVKD. The CDR3 loop reads CATSDATELAGTDTQYF. The CDR3 nucleotides are TGTGCCACCAGTGATGCGACTGAACTAGCGGGCACAGATACGCAGTATTTT.

J is TRBJ1-2 and V is TRBV30; 9 nucleotides line up with TRBD1. Germline CDR1 is GTSNPN and CDR2 is SVGIG (reference sequence). The CDR3 spans 16 residues. J was trimmed by 6 bases and V by 4 bases; bases with no gene match: 15. The CDR3 bases are TGTGCCTGGACCCTCCAGGACAGGGGTATCGTCAATGGCTACACCTTC. This codes for CAWTLQDRGIVNGYTF.

This rearrangement joins TRBV4-3 to TRBJ2-7, with D possibly matching TRBD1 (6 bases). With 0 bases removed from V and 13 bases from J, the gap between germline ends came to 16 bases. The CDR3 has 13 amino acids. The germline CDR1 and CDR2 sequences are LGHNA and YSLEER. CDR3 DNA sequence: TGCGCCAGCAGCCAAGATCTCGGGGCAGGGGCTTACTTC. As protein: CASSQDLGAGAYF.

V is TRBV3-1 (or the pseudogene TRBV3-2) and J is TRBJ2-3, with TRBD2 matching 8 bases. V was clipped by 0 bases and J by 13 bases; unmatched bases: 9. From germline, CDR1 is LGHDT and CDR2 YNNKEL (reference sequence). The CDR3 is made up of 14 amino acids. CDR3 in amino acids: CASSQDPGTRLEYF. As DNA, the CDR3 is TGTGCCAGCAGCCAAGACCCGGGGACTAGATTGGAGTATTTT.

This chain links TRBV6-5 with TRBJ1-1; D remains unclear. In germline, CDR1 is MNHEY, CDR2 SVGAGI. The CDR3 is made up of 13 amino acids. V lost 2 bases and J lost 1, with 5 bases in between. CDR3 bases: TGTGCCAGCAGTTACCTATCGAACACTGAAGCTTTCTTT. Amino acid sequence: CASSYLSNTEAFF.

Points on this clone: The same CDR3 arises from other DNA sequences in this sample as well. This rearrangement joins TRBV5-6 to TRBJ1-5; no clear D. V lost 0 bases and J lost 0, with 4 bases in between. This CDR3 has 14 amino acids. The germline V gene has CDR1 SGHDT and CDR2 YYEEEE. CDR3 protein: CASSLGHSNQPQHF. CDR3 nucleotide sequence: TGTGCCAGCAGCTTGGGGCATAGCAATCAGCCCCAGCATTTT.

This clone is a singleton in its sample. This rearrangement joins TRBV7-9 to TRBJ2-5, with 7 bases fitting TRBD2. The length of the CDR3 is 13 residues. The germline gives CDR1 SEHNR, CDR2 FQNEAQ (reference sequence). V gave up 5 bases and J gave up 5 bases; unmatched junction bases: 5. The CDR3 spells CASSRTSVETQYF. CDR3 nucleotide sequence: TGTGCCAGCAGCCGAACTAGCGTGGAGACCCAGTACTTC.

The chain is built from TRBV14 and TRBJ1-4, with TRBD1 as a possible D gene (5 bases). The CDR3 is 15 residues long. V gave up 0 bases and J gave up 8 bases, with 13 bases separating them. The germline CDR1 and CDR2 sequences are SGHDN and FVKESK. The CDR3 region has the DNA TGTGCCAGCAGCCAAGACGGCCAGGGATTCGAAAAACTGTTTTTT. Translation gives CASSQDGQGFEKLFF.

The chain couples TRBV19 to TRBJ2-2, with a weak D call TRBD2 (6 bases). The CDR3 length is 15 residues. Trimming removed 5 bases at V and 1 base at J, with 11 bases between. The V gene's germline CDR1 is LNHDA and CDR2 SQIVND (reference sequence). The CDR3 DNA follows: TGTGCCAGTAGTCGGACTACCTTGAACACCGGGGAGCTGTTTTTT. Residues: CASSRTTLNTGELFF.